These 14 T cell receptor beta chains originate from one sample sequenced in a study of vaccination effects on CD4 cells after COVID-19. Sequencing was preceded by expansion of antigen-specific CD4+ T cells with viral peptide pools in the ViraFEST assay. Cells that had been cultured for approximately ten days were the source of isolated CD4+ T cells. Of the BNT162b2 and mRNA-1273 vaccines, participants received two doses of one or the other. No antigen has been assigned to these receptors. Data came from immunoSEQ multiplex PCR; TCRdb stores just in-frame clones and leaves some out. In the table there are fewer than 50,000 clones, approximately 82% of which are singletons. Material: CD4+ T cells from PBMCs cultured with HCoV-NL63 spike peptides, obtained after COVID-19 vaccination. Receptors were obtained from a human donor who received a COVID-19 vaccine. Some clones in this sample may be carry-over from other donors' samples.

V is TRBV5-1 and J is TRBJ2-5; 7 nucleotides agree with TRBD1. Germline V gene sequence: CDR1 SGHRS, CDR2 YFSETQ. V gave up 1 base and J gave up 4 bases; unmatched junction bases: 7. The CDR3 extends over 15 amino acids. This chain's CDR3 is CASSLFTGESETQYF. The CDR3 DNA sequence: TGCGCCAGCAGCTTGTTTACAGGGGAGTCAGAGACCCAGTACTTC.

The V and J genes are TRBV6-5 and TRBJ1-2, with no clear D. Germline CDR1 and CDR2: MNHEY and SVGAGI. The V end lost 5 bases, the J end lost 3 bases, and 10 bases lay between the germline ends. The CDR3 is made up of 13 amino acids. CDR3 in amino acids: CASSPGRHYGYTF. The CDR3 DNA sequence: TGTGCCAGCAGTCCTGGACGGCACTATGGCTACACCTTC.

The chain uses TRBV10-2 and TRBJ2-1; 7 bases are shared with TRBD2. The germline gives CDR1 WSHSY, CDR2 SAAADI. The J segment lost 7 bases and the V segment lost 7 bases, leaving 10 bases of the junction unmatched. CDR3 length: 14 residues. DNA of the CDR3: TGCGCCAGCAAGCTAGCGGACTTGTCTAATGAGCAGTTCTTC. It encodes CASKLADLSNEQFF.

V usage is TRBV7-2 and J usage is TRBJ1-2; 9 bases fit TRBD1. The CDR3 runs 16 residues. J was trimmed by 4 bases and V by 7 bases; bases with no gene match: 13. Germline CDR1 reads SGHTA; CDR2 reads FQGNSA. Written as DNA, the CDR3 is TGTGCCAGCAAAGGGACAGGGTCCCTCACACTCTATGGCTACACCTTC. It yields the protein CASKGTGSLTLYGYTF.

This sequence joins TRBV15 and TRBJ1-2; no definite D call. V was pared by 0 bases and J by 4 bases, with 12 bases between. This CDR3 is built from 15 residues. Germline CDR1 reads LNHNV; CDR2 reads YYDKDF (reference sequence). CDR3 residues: CATSRDSEVFYGYTF. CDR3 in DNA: TGTGCCACCAGCAGAGATTCGGAAGTCTTCTATGGCTACACCTTC.

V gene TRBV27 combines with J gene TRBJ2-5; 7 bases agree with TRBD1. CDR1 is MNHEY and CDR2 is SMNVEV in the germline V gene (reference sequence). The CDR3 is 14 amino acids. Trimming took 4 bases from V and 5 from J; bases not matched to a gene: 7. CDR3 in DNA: TGTGCCAGCAGTTACGACAGGGAAGGGGAGACCCAGTACTTC. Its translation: CASSYDREGETQYF.

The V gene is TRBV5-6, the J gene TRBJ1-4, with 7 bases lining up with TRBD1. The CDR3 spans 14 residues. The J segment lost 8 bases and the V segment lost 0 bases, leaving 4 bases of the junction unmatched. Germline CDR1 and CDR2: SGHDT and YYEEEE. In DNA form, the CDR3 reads TGTGCCAGCAGCTTGGGGACAGGCTGGGAAAAACTGTTTTTT. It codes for CASSLGTGWEKLFF.

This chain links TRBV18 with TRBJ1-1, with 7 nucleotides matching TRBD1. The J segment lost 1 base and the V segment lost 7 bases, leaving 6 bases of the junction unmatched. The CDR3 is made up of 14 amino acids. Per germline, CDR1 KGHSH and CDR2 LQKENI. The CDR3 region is CASYTGTENTEAFF. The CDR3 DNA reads TGTGCCAGCTACACCGGGACAGAGAACACTGAAGCTTTCTTT.

Here the CDR3 DNA reads TGCGCCAGCAGCATACTAGGTTGGACAGATACGCAGTATTTT. Translating gives CASSILGWTDTQYF. The rearrangement links TRBV5-1 to TRBJ2-3, with D perhaps matching TRBD2 (5 bases). In germline, CDR1 is SGHRS, CDR2 YFSETQ. Trimming shortened V by 4 bases and J by 3 bases, and 12 bases separated the two germline ends. The CDR3 consists of 14 residues.

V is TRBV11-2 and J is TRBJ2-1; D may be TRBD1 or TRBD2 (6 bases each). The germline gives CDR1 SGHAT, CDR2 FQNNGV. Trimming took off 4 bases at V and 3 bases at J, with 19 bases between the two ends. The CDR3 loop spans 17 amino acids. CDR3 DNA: TGTGCCAGCAGCTCAGATATACAGGGACTGGTCTACAATGAGCAGTTCTTC. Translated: CASSSDIQGLVYNEQFF. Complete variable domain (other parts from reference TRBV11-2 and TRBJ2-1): EAGVAQSPRYKIIEKRQSVAFWCNPISGHATLYWYQQILGQGPKLLIQFQNNGVVDDSQLPKDRFSAERLKGVDSTLKIQPAKLEDSAVYLCASSSDIQGLVYNEQFFGPGTRLTVL.

CDR3 sequence reads: CASRPGTATYEQYV. CDR3 in DNA: TGTGCCAGCAGACCCGGGACAGCCACCTACGAGCAGTACGTC. V is TRBV27 and J is TRBJ2-7; 7 bases fit TRBD1. The CDR3 has 14 amino acids. Germline V lookup: CDR1 MNHEY, CDR2 SMNVEV (reference sequence). V shed 6 bases and J 2 bases; nucleotides not matched to a gene: 7.

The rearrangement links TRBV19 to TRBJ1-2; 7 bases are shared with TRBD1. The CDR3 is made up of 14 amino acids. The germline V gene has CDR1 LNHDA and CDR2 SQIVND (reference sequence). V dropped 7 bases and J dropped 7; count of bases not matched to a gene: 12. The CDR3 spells CASMAGGIRPGYTF. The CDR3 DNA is TGTGCCAGTATGGCAGGGGGAATTCGACCTGGCTACACCTTC.

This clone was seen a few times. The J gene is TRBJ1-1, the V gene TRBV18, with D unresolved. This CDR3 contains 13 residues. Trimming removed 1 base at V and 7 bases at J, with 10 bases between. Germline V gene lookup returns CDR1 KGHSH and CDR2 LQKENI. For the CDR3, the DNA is TGTGCCAGCTCACCACGAACCGATAATGAAGCTTTCTTT. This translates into CASSPRTDNEAFF.

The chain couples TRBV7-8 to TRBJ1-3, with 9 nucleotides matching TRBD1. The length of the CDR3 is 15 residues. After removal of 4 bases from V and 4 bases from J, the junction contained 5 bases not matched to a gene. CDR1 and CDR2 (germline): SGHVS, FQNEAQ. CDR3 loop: CASSSRTGAGNTIYF. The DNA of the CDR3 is TGTGCCAGCAGCTCCCGGACAGGGGCGGGAAACACCATATATTTT. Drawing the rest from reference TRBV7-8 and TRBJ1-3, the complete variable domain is GAGVSQSPRYKVAKRGQDVALRCDPISGHVSLFWYQQALGQGPEFLTYFQNEAQLDKSGLPSDRFFAERPEGSVSTLKIQRTQQEDSAVYLCASSSRTGAGNTIYFGEGSWLTVV.